This TCR beta chain was identified during a study of T-cell reconstitution after alpha-beta-depleted transplantation in children (dated by TCRdb to the mid-2010s). A note on the overall study: Using TCR repertoire profiling, the study quantitatively followed how T-cell immune reconstitution unfolded in children after TCRalphabeta/CD19-depleted allogeneic hematopoietic cell transplantation. What the study reported, not specific to this receptor: Over subsequent months, a decline in hyperexpanded clone frequencies was noted, and after one year, T-cell counts and TCRbeta diversity were mostly ascribed to newly produced T cells. In some patients, the high TCRbeta diversity seen at day 60 was put down to recipient T cells and intrathymic progenitors that had survived conditioning. About two months after transplant, the apparently early recovery of alphabetaT-cell counts reportedly depended on just several hundred clones that had expanded rapidly and came from non-depleted graft cells.

Details on this clonotype: Its recognized antigen is unknown. Base quality data are lacking; no much larger clone is found one base away.

Per the publication, the treatment or condition label means: allogeneic hematopoietic cell transplantation with graft depleted of TCRalphabeta T cells and CD19 B cells. The children who served as transplant recipients had been given grafts of TCRalphabeta/CD19-depleted allogeneic hematopoietic cells. Libraries were made using PCR. Reads for this sample came from an Illumina HiSeq 2500. Molecular barcoding was employed in the preparation of TCR libraries, with unique molecular identifiers being used to normalize TCRbeta repertoire quantification. Using fastp at Q25 and MiXCR, TCRdb reprocessed the public reads and kept productive beta chains. A single entry per CDR3 protein holds the most common genes and DNA from its merged rows. This sample comprises about 78,000 distinct CDR3 sequences, 11% to 15% of them detected only once. The ten top clones hold 25% to 30% of the sample. CDR1 and CDR2 were assigned from the germline V gene (reference sequence) as SEHNR and FQNEAQ. The CDR3 numbers 17 residues from cysteine through phenylalanine. Just CDR3 DNA is preserved here, 51 bases in frame from base 1. Trimming accounts for 3 bases at V and 0 bases at J, while the number of junction bases matched to no gene is 5.

The material sequenced was PBMCs, mostly from graft donor cells, taken 180 days after TCRalphabeta/CD19-depleted stem cell transplant. The chain employs TRBV7-9 and TRBJ2-1; 10 junctional bases match TRBD1. The source of this sequence is a male patient under 10 years old who had a stem cell transplant for acute lymphoblastic leukemia, so the T cells may come from the graft donor. Here is the DNA: TGTGCCAGCAGCTTGGGGACAGGGGTTAGCTCCTACAATGAGCAGTTCTTC. It translates as CASSLGTGVSSYNEQFF.